This is a list of T cell receptor beta chains from one sample in a study of blood T cell repertoires in COVID-19. The method was immunoSEQ multiplex PCR; TCRdb's version includes in-frame clones alone and lacks a portion of them. Of some 230,000 clones in the sample, about 88% were seen once. The sample comprised peripheral blood. The receptor set was obtained from a woman aged 50 to 60 with COVID-19, enrolled during active disease. Both conserved end residues are part of each CDR3. A D gene is named only where the DNA matches it firmly. The size field is filled for only some rows; it gives once, few, many or a size class.

size: -; J: TRBJ1-2; D: -; V: TRBV6-5; DNA: TGTGCCAGCAGCTACGACATCCAAGGCTACACCTTC; CDR3: CASSYDIQGYTF
size: many; J: TRBJ2-3; D: -; V: TRBV12-3/TRBV12-4; DNA: TGTGCCAGCAGCCGTCTCGGTACGCAGTATTTT; CDR3: CASSRLGTQYF
size: -; J: TRBJ2-3; D: TRBD1; V: TRBV19; DNA: TGTGCCAGTAACTACAGGGGGCGTTTAGATACGCAGTATTTT; CDR3: CASNYRGRLDTQYF
size: -; J: TRBJ2-5; D: TRBD1; V: TRBV5-6; DNA: TGTGCCAGCAGCTCCGCCTCGGACAGGGGCCAAGAGACCCAGTACTTC; CDR3: CASSSASDRGQETQYF
size: -; J: TRBJ1-1; D: -; V: TRBV6-5; DNA: TGTGCCAGCGGGAGAACAGGGATGGGGAACACTGAAGCTTTCTTT; CDR3: CASGRTGMGNTEAFF
size: many; J: TRBJ1-1; D: TRBD1; V: TRBV5-8; DNA: TGTGCCAGCAGCTCCGCAGGGGGCTCGAACACTGAAGCTTTCTTT; CDR3: CASSSAGGSNTEAFF
size: -; J: TRBJ2-1; D: TRBD2; V: TRBV5-6; DNA: TGTGCCAGCAGCTTATTAGCGGGGGGGCCGGGCAATGAGCAGTTCTTC; CDR3: CASSLLAGGPGNEQFF
size: -; J: TRBJ2-3; D: -; V: TRBV3-1/TRBV3-2; DNA: TGTGCCAGCAGCCAAGGCGGGGTCCGCGATACGCAGTATTTT; CDR3: CASSQGGVRDTQYF
size: once; J: TRBJ1-6; D: -; V: TRBV11-3; DNA: TGTGCCAGCAGCCGGTGGGACATGGAGGCCCCATCACCCCTCCACTTT; CDR3: CASSRWDMEAPSPLHF
size: -; J: TRBJ1-4; D: -; V: TRBV12-3/TRBV12-4; DNA: TGTGCCAGCAGCCCGGGTGAAAAACTGTTTTTT; CDR3: CASSPGEKLFF
size: -; J: TRBJ2-3; D: TRBD1; V: TRBV6-5; DNA: TGTGCCAGCAAACGACAGGGGGCAGGCACAGATACGCAGTATTTT; CDR3: CASKRQGAGTDTQYF
size: -; J: TRBJ2-1; D: TRBD1; V: TRBV7-6; DNA: TGTGCCAGCAGAGGCGGAGGACAGGGTAACTACAATGAGCAGTTCTTC; CDR3: CASRGGGQGNYNEQFF
size: once; J: TRBJ2-2; D: -; V: TRBV6-5; DNA: TGTGCCAGCAAGGGAGTGCGAGAGACCGGGGAGCTGTTTTTT; CDR3: CASKGVRETGELFF
size: few; J: TRBJ1-6; D: TRBD1; V: TRBV6-2/TRBV6-3; DNA: TGTGCCAGCAGTCCCTGGACAGGGACAAATTCACCCCTCCACTTT; CDR3: CASSPWTGTNSPLHF
size: -; J: TRBJ1-5; D: TRBD1; V: TRBV19; DNA: TGTGCCAGTGCGGGGACAGGGGGTCGGCAGCCCCAGCATTTT; CDR3: CASAGTGGRQPQHF
size: -; J: TRBJ2-3; D: TRBD1; V: TRBV12-5; DNA: TGTGCTAGTGGCTTCAGGGGGCCAGAGACAGATACGCAGTATTTT; CDR3: CASGFRGPETDTQYF
size: many; J: TRBJ1-1; D: TRBD1; V: TRBV10-3; DNA: TGTGCCATCAGTGAGGGACAGGCCCCGAACACTGAAGCTTTCTTT; CDR3: CAISEGQAPNTEAFF
size: -; J: TRBJ2-5; D: -; V: TRBV18; DNA: TGTGCCAGCTCACTTCGACAGCTCCAAGAGACCCAGTACTTC; CDR3: CASSLRQLQETQYF
size: -; J: TRBJ2-3; D: TRBD1; V: TRBV6-5; DNA: TGTGCCACCACAGGGGAAGGTAACACAGATACGCAGTATTTT; CDR3: CATTGEGNTDTQYF
size: -; J: TRBJ2-1; D: -; V: TRBV6-6; DNA: TGTGCCAGCGGGTTCAGGGGCGGGGAGCAGTTCTTC; CDR3: CASGFRGGEQFF
size: -; J: TRBJ2-3; D: TRBD2; V: TRBV5-5; DNA: TGTGCCAGCAGCTTGGGGAGTAGCGGGGGGGCAGATACGCAGTATTTT; CDR3: CASSLGSSGGADTQYF
size: -; J: TRBJ1-4; D: TRBD1; V: TRBV24-1; DNA: TGTGCCACCAGTGATTTACAGGGGGAGGGAGAAAAACTGTTTTTT; CDR3: CATSDLQGEGEKLFF
size: -; J: TRBJ1-3; D: TRBD1; V: TRBV4-1; DNA: TGCGCCAGCAGCTCGCAGGGGGCGCCTTTCTCTGGAAACACCATATATTTT; CDR3: CASSSQGAPFSGNTIYF
size: once; J: TRBJ1-5; D: -; V: TRBV15; DNA: TGTGCCACCAGCAGAGATGTCGGGGTGGGACAGCCCCAGCATTTT; CDR3: CATSRDVGVGQPQHF
size: -; J: TRBJ2-1; D: TRBD2; V: TRBV7-2; DNA: TGTGCCAGCAGCTTGAGCGGGGGCCGAACTACCAATGAGCAGTTCTTC; CDR3: CASSLSGGRTTNEQFF
size: -; J: TRBJ1-6; D: -; V: TRBV19; DNA: TGTGCCAGTAACACCCGCGGAGGGGCAGGGTCGGGGAATTCACCCCTCCACTTT; CDR3: CASNTRGGAGSGNSPLHF
size: once; J: TRBJ1-4; D: -; V: TRBV4-1; DNA: TGCGCCAGCAGCCAAGAATCCGGGGGGCTAGATGAAAAACTGTTTTTT; CDR3: CASSQESGGLDEKLFF
size: -; J: TRBJ2-2; D: -; V: TRBV6-5; DNA: TGTGCCAGCACCCTATCGGGGACCGGGGAGCTGTTTTTT; CDR3: CASTLSGTGELFF
size: -; J: TRBJ1-1; D: -; V: TRBV19; DNA: TGTGCCAGTAGCCTGACAGTCCACACTGAAGCTTTCTTT; CDR3: CASSLTVHTEAFF
size: -; J: TRBJ1-6; D: TRBD1; V: TRBV19; DNA: TGTGCCAGTAGAGCCGGGACAGGGTCTTATTCACCCCTCCACTTT; CDR3: CASRAGTGSYSPLHF
size: -; J: TRBJ2-2; D: TRBD2; V: TRBV2; DNA: TGTGCCAGCAACGTGGGAGGACTAGGCACCGGGGAGCTGTTTTTT; CDR3: CASNVGGLGTGELFF
size: -; J: TRBJ2-3; D: TRBD1; V: TRBV7-2; DNA: TGTGCCAGCAGCTTAGCGGGGACAGCGAGCACAGATACGCAGTATTTT; CDR3: CASSLAGTASTDTQYF
size: many; J: TRBJ1-2; D: -; V: TRBV20-1; DNA: TGCAGTGCTAGTCCCCCCGGGATGGACTATGGCTACACCTTC; CDR3: CSASPPGMDYGYTF
size: -; J: TRBJ2-6; D: -; V: TRBV19; DNA: TGTGCCAGTAGTATACCCCTCGACAGGATCAACGTCCTGACTTTC; CDR3: CASSIPLDRINVLTF
size: -; J: TRBJ2-3; D: -; V: TRBV7-9; DNA: TGTGCCAGCAGCCCCGACACCCTTAGCACAGATACGCAGTATTTT; CDR3: CASSPDTLSTDTQYF
size: -; J: TRBJ1-2; D: -; V: TRBV5-5; DNA: TGTGCCAGCAGCTCCGGGTCGCCCAAAGGCTACACCTTC; CDR3: CASSSGSPKGYTF
size: -; J: TRBJ2-2; D: TRBD1; V: TRBV10-3; DNA: TGTGCCATCAGTCGACAGGGGGCCGCCGGGGAGCTGTTTTTT; CDR3: CAISRQGAAGELFF
size: -; J: TRBJ2-7; D: -; V: TRBV19; DNA: TGTGCCAGTACCTCAGGGGAAAGCTCCTACGAGCAGTACTTC; CDR3: CASTSGESSYEQYF
size: -; J: TRBJ1-2; D: -; V: TRBV12-5; DNA: TGTGCTAGTGGTTCCGCCGTTGGCAGCTATGGCTACACCTTC; CDR3: CASGSAVGSYGYTF
size: once; J: TRBJ1-3; D: -; V: TRBV7-2; DNA: TGTGCCAGCAGCTTAAGGCAGGCGGGGGACACCATATATTTT; CDR3: CASSLRQAGDTIYF
size: -; J: TRBJ1-6; D: -; V: TRBV4-2; DNA: TGTGCCAGCAGCTTTCAGGGGACGGGTTATAATTCACCCCTCCACTTT; CDR3: CASSFQGTGYNSPLHF
size: -; J: TRBJ1-1; D: -; V: TRBV2; DNA: TGTGCCAGCAGTGACAGGGCGAACACTGAAGCTTTCTTT; CDR3: CASSDRANTEAFF
size: -; J: TRBJ1-4; D: -; V: TRBV19; DNA: TGTGCCAGTAGGGCGGGGAGTTATGAAAAACTGTTTTTT; CDR3: CASRAGSYEKLFF
size: -; J: TRBJ2-1; D: -; V: TRBV4-1; DNA: TGCGCCAGCAGCCCCAATGCGGGCAATGAGCAGTTCTTC; CDR3: CASSPNAGNEQFF
size: -; J: TRBJ1-4; D: -; V: TRBV30; DNA: TGTGCCTGGAGTGTTTACAGAAATGAAAAACTGTTTTTT; CDR3: CAWSVYRNEKLFF
size: -; J: TRBJ2-2; D: TRBD2; V: TRBV7-8; DNA: TGTGCCAGCACCTTCCCTGGAAGCGGGGGGTCATACCCCACCGGGGAGCTGTTTTTT; CDR3: CASTFPGSGGSYPTGELFF
size: few; J: TRBJ1-1; D: TRBD1; V: TRBV5-1; DNA: TGCGCCAGCAGCCTGGGACAGGGGCAGGGTGAAGCTTTCTTT; CDR3: CASSLGQGQGEAFF
size: -; J: TRBJ2-1; D: -; V: TRBV7-9; DNA: TGTGCCAGCAGCCCCGGACGGGGTAGCATGGGATGGTGGTTCTTC; CDR3: CASSPGRGSMGWWFF
size: once; J: TRBJ1-5; D: TRBD1; V: TRBV6-5; DNA: TGTGCCAGCCGGGACAGGGAACGGCCCCAGCATTTT; CDR3: CASRDRERPQHF
size: -; J: TRBJ2-3; D: -; V: TRBV5-6; DNA: TGTGCCAGCAGCTCGAACCCAGGAGATACGCAGTATTTT; CDR3: CASSSNPGDTQYF
size: -; J: TRBJ1-1; D: -; V: TRBV6-5; DNA: TGTGCCAGCAGTCAGGGGAGGAACACTGAAGCTTTCTTT; CDR3: CASSQGRNTEAFF
size: -; J: TRBJ2-7; D: TRBD1; V: TRBV2; DNA: TGTGCCAGCAGGCTAACCGGGACAGGGACCTACGAGCAGTACTTC; CDR3: CASRLTGTGTYEQYF
size: -; J: TRBJ2-4; D: -; V: TRBV7-9; DNA: TGTGCCAGCAGCTTAGCGAGAAACATTCAGTACTTC; CDR3: CASSLARNIQYF
size: -; J: TRBJ2-7; D: -; V: TRBV6-6; DNA: TGTGCCAGCAGCATTCCGGGACAAGACCTGGACGAGCAGTACTTC; CDR3: CASSIPGQDLDEQYF
size: -; J: TRBJ1-1; D: TRBD1; V: TRBV27; DNA: TGTGCCAGCAGTTCCCGGGACAGAGCCACTGAAGCTTTCTTT; CDR3: CASSSRDRATEAFF
size: -; J: TRBJ2-3; D: -; V: TRBV9; DNA: TGTGCCAGCAGCGGAGAGGGGGGGCCCCACACAGATACGCAGTATTTT; CDR3: CASSGEGGPHTDTQYF
size: -; J: TRBJ1-5; D: TRBD1; V: TRBV19; DNA: TGTGCCAGTAGTTTCTCCGACAGGGGTGTCAATCAGCCCCAGCATTTT; CDR3: CASSFSDRGVNQPQHF